The 24 T cell receptor beta chains below all came from one sample that was sequenced in a study of T cells of healthy individuals. TCRdb re-called the 5' RACE reads with MiXCR, one entry per CDR3 protein. The sample records about 96,000 distinct CDR3 sequences, 17% being singletons. The receptors stem from a human donor in good health.

This clonotype has ten or more counts. The chain combines TRBV12-3 or TRBV12-4 with TRBJ1-1; no clear D. The CDR3 runs to 15 residues. The V end was cut by 6 bases, the J end by 1 base, with 15 bases between. This CDR3 is CASSLPQSENTEAFF. In nucleotides, the CDR3 is TGTGCCAGCAGCCTCCCCCAATCGGAGAACACTGAAGCTTTCTTT.

There are a few counts of this clonotype. This chain links TRBV6-2 or TRBV6-3 with TRBJ2-3; D is perhaps TRBD2 (6 bases). V lost 6 bases and J 1 base, leaving 23 bases between the germline ends. Per germline, CDR1 MNHEY and CDR2 SVGEGT. The CDR3 contains 18 residues. CDR3 region: CASRGGPGTPRGTDTQYF. CDR3 sequence (DNA): TGTGCCAGCAGGGGGGGTCCCGGGACCCCTAGGGGCACAGATACGCAGTATTTT.

This clonotype has a handful of counts. The chain combines TRBV6-2 or TRBV6-3 with TRBJ2-3, with 8 positions matching TRBD2. Trimming cost V 10 bases and J 1 base; bases outside gene matches: 4. The CDR3 is 13 amino acids. CDR1 and CDR2 (germline): MNHEY, SVGEGT. CDR3 loop: CATVTSGTDTQYF. The CDR3 nucleotides are TGTGCCACCGTGACTAGCGGCACAGATACGCAGTATTTT.

This chain links TRBV29-1 with TRBJ2-7; TRBD1 agrees at 9 bases. This CDR3 region has 12 residues. Germline values: CDR1 SQVTM, CDR2 ANQGSEA. The CDR3: CLTGTGRIEQYF. CDR3 in DNA: TGCCTAACAGGGACAGGGAGGATCGAGCAGTACTTC.

The chain couples TRBV20-1 to TRBJ2-5, with 12 bases that match TRBD2. The germline V gene has CDR1 DFQATT and CDR2 SNEGSKA (reference sequence). The CDR3 is 15 residues long. The J segment lost 1 base and the V segment lost 5 bases, leaving 5 bases of the junction unmatched. In DNA form, the CDR3 reads TGCAGTGCTCGGACTAGCGGGGACCTCCAAGAGACCCAGTACTTC. Translating gives CSARTSGDLQETQYF.

This clonotype was found a few times. The gene calls are TRBV6-5 and TRBJ2-4; D gene unclear. The CDR3 extends over 14 amino acids. CDR1 is MNHEY and CDR2 is SVGAGI in the germline V gene. The ends were cut back, 6 bases at V and 0 bases at J, with 9 bases in the middle. The DNA of the CDR3 is TGTGCCAGCAGCAACCGGCTAGCCAAAAACATTCAGTACTTC. Translating it yields CASSNRLAKNIQYF.

V usage is TRBV19 and J usage is TRBJ1-5, with no clear D. Trimming took 3 bases from V and 1 from J, leaving 10 bases between them. The CDR3 runs to 15 residues. Germline V lookup: CDR1 LNHDA, CDR2 SQIVND (reference sequence). Here the CDR3 reads CASSIAGKSNQPQHF. The CDR3, as DNA: TGTGCCAGTAGTATTGCGGGGAAGAGCAATCAGCCCCAGCATTTT. The whole variable domain, remainder taken from reference TRBV19 and TRBJ1-5, is DGGITQSPKYLFRKEGQNVTLSCEQNLNHDAMYWYRQDPGQGLRLIYYSQIVNDFQKGDIAEGYSVSREKKESFPLTVTSAQKNPTAFYLCASSIAGKSNQPQHFGDGTRLSIL.

The V call is TRBV7-8, the J call TRBJ1-5; 9 nucleotides match TRBD1. V shed 5 bases, J shed 1 base, and the junction held 3 bases outside the gene matches. The CDR3 length is 15 residues. Looked up from germline, CDR1 is SGHVS and CDR2 is FQNEAQ. The CDR3 sequence is CASSLQGASNQPQHF. Written as DNA, the CDR3 is TGTGCCAGCAGCCTACAGGGGGCGAGCAATCAGCCCCAGCATTTT.

This clonotype was picked up a small number of times. The V and J genes are TRBV20-1 and TRBJ2-5; 10 positions match TRBD2. Germline trimming cut 6 bases from V and 5 bases from J; bases unmatched to any gene: 15. In germline, CDR1 is DFQATT, CDR2 SNEGSKA (reference sequence). The CDR3 length is 16 residues. CDR3 region: CSAPRGTSALEETQYF. The DNA of the CDR3 is TGCAGTGCACCTAGGGGGACTAGCGCCTTAGAGGAGACCCAGTACTTC.

This clonotype was detected only a few times. A much larger clone lies a single base off, so this may be a read error. V usage is TRBV9 and J usage is TRBJ2-6, with a tentative D call TRBD1 (6 bases). Between the trimmed V and J ends, which lost 4 bases and 0 bases, there was a span of 8 bases. Germline-derived CDR1 and CDR2 are SGDLS and YYNGEE. The CDR3 extends over 15 amino acids. The CDR3 is CASSLQGSGANVLTF. As DNA, the CDR3 is TGTGCCAGCAGCTTACAGGGCTCTGGGGCCAACGTCCTGACTTTC.

The J gene is TRBJ2-3, the V gene TRBV11-2; TRBD1 matches 9 bases. Unmatched junction bases numbered 6, after V lost 5 bases and J lost 0 bases. CDR1 and CDR2 from the germline V gene are SGHAT and FQNNGV. The CDR3 consists of 16 residues. CDR3: CASSTLGTGSTDTQYF. CDR3 bases: TGTGCCAGCAGCACACTTGGGACAGGGAGCACAGATACGCAGTATTTT.

The V call is TRBV29-1, the J call TRBJ2-7, with D hard to call. This CDR3 has 12 residues. The ends were cut back, 7 bases at V and 0 bases at J, with 10 bases in the middle. Per germline, CDR1 SQVTM and CDR2 ANQGSEA. In DNA, the CDR3 is TGCAGCGGCCAACTGAGCTCCTACGAGCAGTACTTC. Protein product: CSGQLSSYEQYF.

This clonotype came up a few times. The chain is built from TRBV27 and TRBJ1-5; D is ambiguous. The V and J ends lost 1 base and 1 base respectively, with 5 bases between them. Germline assignment: CDR1 MNHEY and CDR2 SMNVEV (reference sequence). There are 14 residues in the CDR3. The CDR3 spells CASSLFRSNQPQHF. The CDR3 DNA reads TGTGCCAGCAGTTTATTCAGAAGCAATCAGCCCCAGCATTTT.

V usage is TRBV5-1 and J usage is TRBJ2-1, with D unresolved. Germline CDR1 SGHRS, CDR2 YFSETQ. V dropped 6 bases and J dropped 5 bases, with 15 bases sitting between them. CDR3 length: 14 amino acids. Here the CDR3 DNA reads TGCGCCAGCACCCCCACGGGCGGAAACAATGAGCAGTTCTTC. The encoded protein is CASTPTGGNNEQFF. Looking up the rest from reference TRBV5-1 and TRBJ2-1 gives the full variable domain: KAGVTQTPRYLIKTRGQQVTLSCSPISGHRSVSWYQQTPGQGLQFLFEYFSETQRNKGNFPGRFSGRQFSNSRSEMNVSTLELGDSALYLCASTPTGGNNEQFFGPGTRLTVL.

The CDR3 nucleotides read TGTGCCAGCAGCAAAATTGGCCGCACAGATACGCAGTATTTT. Translating it yields CASSKIGRTDTQYF. The chain couples TRBV21-1 to TRBJ2-3. TRBV21-1 is tagged as a pseudogene. The CDR3 covers 14 residues.

This clonotype was recorded at least ten times. This sequence joins TRBV7-2 and TRBJ1-2; no clear D. Germline CDR1 is SGHTA and CDR2 is FQGNSA. The V end lost 1 base, the J end lost 0 bases, and 9 bases lay between the germline ends. The CDR3 extends over 15 amino acids. CDR3 amino acids: CASSLDYSPNYGYTF. As DNA, the CDR3 is TGTGCCAGCAGCTTAGATTACAGCCCTAACTATGGCTACACCTTC.

The chain combines TRBV6-1 with TRBJ2-7; D is unresolved. Germline values: CDR1 MNHNS, CDR2 SASEGT. The CDR3 consists of 17 residues. The V end lost 0 bases, the J end lost 4 bases, and 19 bases lay between the germline ends. The CDR3 DNA reads as TGTGCCAGCAGTGAAGCGACCCTCCTGCGGTCTCGGTACGAGCAGTACTTC. This sequence encodes CASSEATLLRSRYEQYF.

Details on this clonotype: A much larger clone lies one base from this, so it may be a read error. The V call is TRBV28, the J call TRBJ2-7, with 8 positions matching TRBD1. CDR3 length equals 15 residues. V lost 7 bases, J lost 4 bases, and 12 bases stayed unmatched. Germline loops: CDR1 MDHEN, CDR2 SYDVKM. The CDR3 DNA reads as TGTGCCAGCACCCTCCGGACAGGGATACCGTACGAGCAGTACTTC. This encodes CASTLRTGIPYEQYF.

This clonotype was seen at least ten times. J is TRBJ2-3 and V is TRBV11-2, with D tentatively TRBD2 (6 bases). The germline V gene encodes CDR1 SGHAT and CDR2 FQNNGV. The CDR3 sequence is 15 residues long. Trimming took off 1 base at V and 4 bases at J, with 12 bases between the two ends. CDR3 amino acids: CASSLVFGGADTQYF. The DNA of the CDR3 is TGTGCCAGCAGCTTAGTGTTCGGGGGAGCAGATACGCAGTATTTT.

This clonotype was detected a few times. The chain recombines TRBV7-9 with TRBJ2-2; TRBD1 agrees at 8 bases. V was pared by 6 bases and J by 3 bases, with 9 bases of the junction left unmatched. Germline CDR1 and CDR2: SEHNR and FQNEAQ (reference sequence). The CDR3 has 16 amino acids. The CDR3 region is CASRSDRGRDTGELFF. DNA for the CDR3: TGTGCCAGCAGATCCGACAGGGGCCGCGACACCGGGGAGCTGTTTTTT.

This clonotype has just a few counts. The chain links TRBV4-2 to TRBJ1-1; a weak D match, TRBD1 (6 bases). The V end was cut by 6 bases, the J end by 6 bases, with 14 bases between. The CDR3 runs to 13 residues. The germline V gene encodes CDR1 LGHNA and CDR2 YNFKEQ. The CDR3 loop is CASSQQGWPEAFF. The CDR3, as DNA: TGTGCCAGCAGTCAACAGGGTTGGCCTGAAGCTTTCTTT.

The chain employs TRBV7-9 and TRBJ1-2; D is possibly TRBD1 (5 bases). Looked up from germline, CDR1 is SEHNR and CDR2 is FQNEAQ (reference sequence). This CDR3 is 15 amino acids long. The ends were cut back, 5 bases at V and 0 bases at J, with 13 bases in the middle. DNA for the CDR3: TGTGCCAGCAGCGGTAAAGGGGCATCTAACTATGGCTACACCTTC. This translates into CASSGKGASNYGYTF.

This clonotype came up a few times. The chain combines TRBV2 with TRBJ2-7; D gene unclear. The CDR3 runs to 14 residues. Trimming stripped 4 bases from V and 5 bases from J, with 15 bases between. CDR1 SNHLY and CDR2 FYNNEI come from the germline V gene. In DNA form, the CDR3 reads TGTGCCAGCAGTGGTAACGGCCCTGGAGACGAGCAGTACTTC. It encodes CASSGNGPGDEQYF.

Ten or more counts support this clonotype. V usage is TRBV20-1 and J usage is TRBJ2-1, with D possibly TRBD1 on 6 matching bases. Deletions cut 6 bases from V and 10 bases from J, with 13 bases between. The CDR3 runs 11 residues. CDR1 and CDR2 (germline): DFQATT, SNEGSKA (reference sequence). CDR3 region: CSATGHGEQFF. In nucleotides, the CDR3 is TGCAGTGCCACGGGACATGGAGAGCAGTTCTTC.